This T cell receptor (beta chain) was identified during a study of T cell responses to AZD1222 COVID-19 vaccine. A remark on this clone: Its antigen is still unknown.

The method was immunoSEQ multiplex PCR; TCRdb's version includes in-frame clones alone and lacks a portion of them. The sample has some 200,000 clones; 80% to 95% are singletons. Notes on the study in general: Donors skewed white British and female; clonal diversity was possibly underestimated.

Sample: peripheral blood, taken 28 days after the second AZD1222 dose. The TCR comes from an adult who received the AZD1222 COVID-19 vaccine.

This CDR3 reads CASSDATGLNEKLFF. The CDR3 DNA follows: TGTGCCAGCAGTGACGCCACAGGCCTCAATGAAAAACTGTTTTTT. The chain joins TRBV28 to TRBJ1-4; D is perhaps TRBD1 (5 bases). V was cut by 5 bases and J by 5 bases, with 15 bases left in between. Per the germline V gene, CDR1 is MDHEN and CDR2 is SYDVKM. CDR3 length equals 15 residues.